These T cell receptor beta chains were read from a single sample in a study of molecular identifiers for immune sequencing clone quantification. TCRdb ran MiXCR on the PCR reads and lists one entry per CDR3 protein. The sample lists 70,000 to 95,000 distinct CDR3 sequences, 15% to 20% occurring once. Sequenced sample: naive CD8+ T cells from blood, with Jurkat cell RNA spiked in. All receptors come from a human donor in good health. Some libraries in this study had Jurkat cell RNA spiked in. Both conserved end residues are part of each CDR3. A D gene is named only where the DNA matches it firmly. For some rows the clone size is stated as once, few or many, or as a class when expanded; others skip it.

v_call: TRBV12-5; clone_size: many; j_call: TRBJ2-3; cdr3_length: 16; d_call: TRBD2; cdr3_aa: CATQLGDYPSTDTQYF; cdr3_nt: TGTGCTACGCAACTGGGGGACTACCCTAGCACAGATACGCAGTATTTT
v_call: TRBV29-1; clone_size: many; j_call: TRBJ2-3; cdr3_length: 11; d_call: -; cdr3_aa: CSVDTLNTQYF; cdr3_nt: TGCAGCGTTGATACTTTAAATACGCAGTATTTT
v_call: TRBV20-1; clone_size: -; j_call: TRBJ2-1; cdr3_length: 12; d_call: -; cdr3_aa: CSAPGEYNEQFF; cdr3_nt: TGCAGTGCCCCCGGGGAATACAATGAGCAGTTCTTC
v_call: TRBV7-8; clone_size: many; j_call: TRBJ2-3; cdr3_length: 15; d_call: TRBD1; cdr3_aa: CASSPRGGPADTQYF; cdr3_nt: TGTGCCAGCAGCCCTAGAGGGGGCCCGGCAGATACGCAGTATTTT
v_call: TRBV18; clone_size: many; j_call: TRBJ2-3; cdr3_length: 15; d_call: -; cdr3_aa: CASHDRASSTDTQYF; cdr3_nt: TGTGCCAGCCATGATCGGGCAAGCAGCACAGATACGCAGTATTTT
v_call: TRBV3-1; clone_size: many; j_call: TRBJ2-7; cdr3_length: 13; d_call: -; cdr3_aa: CASSQTTGYEQYF; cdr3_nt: TGTGCCAGCAGCCAAACTACTGGCTACGAGCAGTACTTC
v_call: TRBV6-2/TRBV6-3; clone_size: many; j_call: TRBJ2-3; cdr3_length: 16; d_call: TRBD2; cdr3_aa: CASTPAAGVYTDTQYF; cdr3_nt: TGTGCCAGCACCCCGGCAGCGGGGGTGTACACAGATACGCAGTATTTT
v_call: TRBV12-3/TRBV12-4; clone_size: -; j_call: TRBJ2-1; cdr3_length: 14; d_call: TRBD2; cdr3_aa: CASSFGLAYNEQFF; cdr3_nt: TGTGCCAGCAGTTTCGGACTAGCCTACAATGAGCAGTTCTTC
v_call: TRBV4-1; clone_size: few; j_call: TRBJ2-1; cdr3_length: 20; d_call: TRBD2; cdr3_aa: CASSPHRGFSRGSSYNEQFF; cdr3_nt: TGCGCCAGCAGCCCCCACCGGGGGTTCTCGCGGGGGAGCTCCTACAATGAGCAGTTCTTC
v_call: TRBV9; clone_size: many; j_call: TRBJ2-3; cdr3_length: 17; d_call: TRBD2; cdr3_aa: CASSVTSIAGDTDTQYF; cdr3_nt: TGTGCCAGCAGCGTAACGAGTATAGCGGGGGACACAGATACGCAGTATTTT
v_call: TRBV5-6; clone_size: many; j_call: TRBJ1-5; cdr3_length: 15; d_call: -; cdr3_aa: CASSLALQSNQPQHF; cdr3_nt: TGTGCCAGCAGCTTGGCCCTACAGTCCAATCAGCCCCAGCATTTT
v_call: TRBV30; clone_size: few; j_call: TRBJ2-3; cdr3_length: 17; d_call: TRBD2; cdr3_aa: CAFGASGSQPGTDTQYF; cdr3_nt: TGTGCCTTTGGGGCCAGCGGGAGCCAGCCCGGCACAGATACGCAGTATTTT
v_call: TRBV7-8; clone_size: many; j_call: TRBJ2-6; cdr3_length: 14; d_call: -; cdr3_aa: CASSSEPGANVLTF; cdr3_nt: TGTGCCAGCAGCTCGGAACCTGGGGCCAACGTCCTGACTTTC
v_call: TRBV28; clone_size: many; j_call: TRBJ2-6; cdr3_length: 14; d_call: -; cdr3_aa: CASSLIDGANVLTF; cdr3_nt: TGTGCCAGCAGTTTGATCGATGGGGCCAACGTCCTGACTTTC
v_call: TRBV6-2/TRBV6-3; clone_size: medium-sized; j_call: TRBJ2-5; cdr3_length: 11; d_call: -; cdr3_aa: CASSYGETQYF; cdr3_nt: TGTGCCAGCAGTTACGGAGAGACCCAGTACTTC
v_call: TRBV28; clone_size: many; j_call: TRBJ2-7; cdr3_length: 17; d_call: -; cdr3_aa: CASSLDRNQLGVYEQYF; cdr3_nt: TGTGCCAGCAGTTTGGACCGGAATCAGCTTGGGGTCTACGAGCAGTACTTC
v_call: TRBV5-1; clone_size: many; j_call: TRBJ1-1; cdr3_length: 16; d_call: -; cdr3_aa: CASSLPKDSKGTEAFF; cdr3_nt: TGCGCCAGCAGCTTGCCCAAAGACTCCAAAGGGACTGAAGCTTTCTTT
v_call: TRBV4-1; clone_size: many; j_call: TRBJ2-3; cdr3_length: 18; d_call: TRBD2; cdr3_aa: CASSQDPGTSGSTDTQYF; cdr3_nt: TGCGCCAGCAGCCAAGATCCTGGGACTAGCGGAAGCACAGATACGCAGTATTTT
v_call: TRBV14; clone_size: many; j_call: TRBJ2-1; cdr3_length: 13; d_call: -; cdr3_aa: CASSQGNYNEQFF; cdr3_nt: TGTGCCAGCAGCCAAGGAAATTACAATGAGCAGTTCTTC
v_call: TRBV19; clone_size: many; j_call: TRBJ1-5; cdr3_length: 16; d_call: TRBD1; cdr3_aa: CASTGQGMVSNQPQHF; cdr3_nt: TGTGCCAGTACCGGACAGGGGATGGTAAGCAATCAGCCCCAGCATTTT
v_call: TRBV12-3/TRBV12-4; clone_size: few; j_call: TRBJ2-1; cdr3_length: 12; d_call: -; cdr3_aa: CASTLSSSEQFF; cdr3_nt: TGTGCCAGCACCCTCTCAAGCAGTGAGCAGTTCTTC
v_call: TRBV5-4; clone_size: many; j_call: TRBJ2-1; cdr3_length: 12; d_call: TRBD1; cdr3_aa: CASSLSGGEQFF; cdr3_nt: TGTGCCAGCAGCTTGTCAGGGGGCGAGCAGTTCTTC
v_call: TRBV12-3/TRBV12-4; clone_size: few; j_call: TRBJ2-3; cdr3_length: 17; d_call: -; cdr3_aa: CASSSLYRPTEGDTQYF; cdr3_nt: TGTGCCAGCAGCTCCCTTTACCGACCTACCGAAGGAGATACGCAGTATTTT
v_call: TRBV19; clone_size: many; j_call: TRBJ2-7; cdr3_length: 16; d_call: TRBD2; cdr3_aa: CASSDVGGLANYEQYF; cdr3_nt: TGTGCCAGTAGTGACGTCGGAGGACTAGCGAACTACGAGCAGTACTTC
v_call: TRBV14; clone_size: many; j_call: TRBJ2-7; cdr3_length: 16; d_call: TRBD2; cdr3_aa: CASSQGNLAGGYEQYF; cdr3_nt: TGTGCCAGCAGCCAAGGAAACCTAGCGGGAGGGTACGAGCAGTACTTC
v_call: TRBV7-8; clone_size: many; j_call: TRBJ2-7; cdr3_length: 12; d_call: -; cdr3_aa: CASSLVRNEQYF; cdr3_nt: TGTGCCAGCAGCTTAGTCAGAAACGAGCAGTACTTC
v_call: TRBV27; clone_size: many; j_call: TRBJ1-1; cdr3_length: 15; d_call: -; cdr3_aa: CASSFQGLGNTEAFF; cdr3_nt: TGTGCCAGCAGTTTTCAGGGGTTAGGCAACACTGAAGCTTTCTTT
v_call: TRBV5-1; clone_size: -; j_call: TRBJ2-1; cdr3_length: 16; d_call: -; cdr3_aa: CASSLVDLAEVDEQFF; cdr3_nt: TGCGCCAGCAGCTTGGTTGACCTAGCCGAAGTTGATGAGCAGTTCTTC
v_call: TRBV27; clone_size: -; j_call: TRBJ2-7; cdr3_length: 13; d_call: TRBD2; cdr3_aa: CASSFTAGDEQYF; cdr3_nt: TGTGCCAGCAGTTTTACGGCGGGGGACGAGCAGTACTTC
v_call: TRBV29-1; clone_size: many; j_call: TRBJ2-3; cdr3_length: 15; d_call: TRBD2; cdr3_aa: CSVSGTSGREDTQYF; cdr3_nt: TGCAGCGTTTCCGGGACTAGCGGGAGAGAAGATACGCAGTATTTT
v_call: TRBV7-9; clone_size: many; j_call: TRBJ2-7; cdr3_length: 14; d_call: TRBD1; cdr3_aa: CASSFAQGAYEQYF; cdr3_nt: TGTGCCAGCAGCTTTGCACAGGGGGCCTACGAGCAGTACTTC
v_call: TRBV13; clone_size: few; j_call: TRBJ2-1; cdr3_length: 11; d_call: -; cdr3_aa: CASSLGEEQFF; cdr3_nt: TGTGCCAGCAGCTTGGGGGAGGAGCAGTTCTTC
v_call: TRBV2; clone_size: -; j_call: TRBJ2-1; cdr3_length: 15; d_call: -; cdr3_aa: CASRPRTGRNNEQFF; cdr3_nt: TGTGCCAGCAGACCCCGCACGGGCAGAAACAATGAGCAGTTCTTC
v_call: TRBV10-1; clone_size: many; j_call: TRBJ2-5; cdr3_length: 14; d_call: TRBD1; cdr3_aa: CASSLGQGQETQYF; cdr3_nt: TGCGCCAGCAGTCTCGGACAGGGGCAAGAGACCCAGTACTTC
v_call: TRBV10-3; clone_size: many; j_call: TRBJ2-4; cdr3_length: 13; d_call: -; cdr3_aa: CAISESGANIQYF; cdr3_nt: TGTGCCATCAGTGAGTCTGGAGCAAACATTCAGTACTTC
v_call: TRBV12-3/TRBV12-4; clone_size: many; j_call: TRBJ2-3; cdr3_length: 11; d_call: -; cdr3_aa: CASRRTDTQYF; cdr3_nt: TGTGCCAGCAGGCGAACGGATACGCAGTATTTT
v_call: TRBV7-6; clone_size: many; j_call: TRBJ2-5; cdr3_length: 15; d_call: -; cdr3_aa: CASSLAVPNSETQYF; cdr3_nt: TGTGCCAGCAGCTTAGCGGTTCCTAACTCGGAGACCCAGTACTTC
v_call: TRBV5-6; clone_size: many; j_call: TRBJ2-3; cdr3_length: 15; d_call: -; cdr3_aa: CASSLVRRSTDTQYF; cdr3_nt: TGTGCCAGCAGCTTGGTACGGCGGAGCACAGATACGCAGTATTTT
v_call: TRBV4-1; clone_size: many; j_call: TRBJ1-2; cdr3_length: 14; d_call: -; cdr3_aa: CASSQKQGGHGYTF; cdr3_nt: TGCGCCAGCAGCCAGAAACAGGGAGGGCATGGCTACACCTTC
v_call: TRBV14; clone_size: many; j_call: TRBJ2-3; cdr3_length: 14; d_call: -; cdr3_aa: CASSPFPGPDTQYF; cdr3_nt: TGTGCCAGCAGCCCTTTCCCGGGGCCAGATACGCAGTATTTT
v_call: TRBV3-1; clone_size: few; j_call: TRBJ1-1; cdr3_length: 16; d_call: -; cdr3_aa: CASSQGSTAMNTEAFF; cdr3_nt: TGTGCCAGCAGCCAAGGTTCAACAGCTATGAACACTGAAGCTTTCTTT
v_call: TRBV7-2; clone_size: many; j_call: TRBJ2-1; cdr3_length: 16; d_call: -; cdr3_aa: CASSPWTASVYNEQFF; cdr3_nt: TGTGCCAGCAGCCCGTGGACTGCCTCCGTCTACAATGAGCAGTTCTTC
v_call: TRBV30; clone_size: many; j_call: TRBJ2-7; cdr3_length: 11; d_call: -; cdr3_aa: CAWSVGRERYF; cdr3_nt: TGTGCCTGGAGTGTAGGCAGGGAGCGGTACTTC
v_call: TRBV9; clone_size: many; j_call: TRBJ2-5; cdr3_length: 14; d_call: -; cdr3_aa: CASSINRNQETQYF; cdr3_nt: TGTGCCAGCAGTATCAACCGGAATCAAGAGACCCAGTACTTC
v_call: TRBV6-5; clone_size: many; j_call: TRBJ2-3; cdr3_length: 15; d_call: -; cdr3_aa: CASSYGGSSTDTQYF; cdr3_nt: TGTGCCAGCAGTTACGGGGGGTCGAGCACAGATACGCAGTATTTT